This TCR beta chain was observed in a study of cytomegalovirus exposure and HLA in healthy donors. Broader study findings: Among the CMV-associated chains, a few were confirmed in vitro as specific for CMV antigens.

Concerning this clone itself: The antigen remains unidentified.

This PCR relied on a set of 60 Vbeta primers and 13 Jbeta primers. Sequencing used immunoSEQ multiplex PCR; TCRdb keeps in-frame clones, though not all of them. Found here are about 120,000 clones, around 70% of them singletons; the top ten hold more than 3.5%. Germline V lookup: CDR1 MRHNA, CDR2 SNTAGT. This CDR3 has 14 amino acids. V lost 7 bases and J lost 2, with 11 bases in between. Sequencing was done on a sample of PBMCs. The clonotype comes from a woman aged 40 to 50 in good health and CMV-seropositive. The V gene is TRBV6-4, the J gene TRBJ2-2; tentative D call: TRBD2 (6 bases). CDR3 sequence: CASKRDFNTGELFF. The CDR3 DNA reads TGTGCCAGCAAGAGGGACTTTAACACCGGGGAGCTGTTTTTT.